These T cell receptor beta chains were read from a single sample in a study of CD8+ T cells in alopecia areata. Clones were read by immunoSEQ multiplex PCR, and TCRdb kept only the in-frame ones, dropping some. Counted here are about 200,000 clones, approximately 38% occurring once; the ten biggest clones make up 0.48%. The sample consisted of CD4+ T cells sorted from blood, taken at roughly week 30, from a patient treated with tofacitinib. Every receptor here comes from a human donor with alopecia areata. The CDR3 runs from the conserved cysteine through the conserved F or W. A D gene is named only where the DNA matches it firmly. Not all rows give a size; the values are once, few, many and, for expanded clones, a class.

NA,NA,TRBJ1-2,TRBV9,CASSAGGGYTF,TGTGCCAGCAGCGCCGGAGGAGGCTACACCTTC
few,NA,TRBJ2-6,TRBV5-1,CASSLSGTGANVLTF,TGCGCCAGCAGCTTGTCAGGTACTGGGGCCAACGTCCTGACTTTC
NA,NA,TRBJ2-1,TRBV9,CASSVEIGYNEQFF,TGTGCCAGCAGCGTAGAAATAGGGTACAATGAGCAGTTCTTC
few,NA,TRBJ1-5,TRBV19,CASSLGPAQPQHF,TGTGCCAGTAGCTTGGGTCCGGCTCAGCCCCAGCATTTT
NA,TRBD2,TRBJ2-3,TRBV9,CASSVGGLEDTQYF,TGTGCCAGCAGCGTAGGGGGACTAGAAGATACGCAGTATTTT
once,TRBD2,TRBJ2-2,TRBV7-7,CASSPTSGNTGELFF,TGTGCCAGCAGCCCGACTAGCGGAAACACCGGGGAGCTGTTTTTT
NA,TRBD1,TRBJ1-3,TRBV30,CAWSVGQGLGTIYF,TGTGCCTGGAGTGTAGGACAGGGCTTAGGAACCATATATTTT
NA,TRBD1,TRBJ1-1,TRBV30,CAWGTGRSNTEAFF,TGTGCCTGGGGGACAGGGAGGTCGAACACTGAAGCTTTCTTT
once,NA,TRBJ1-3,TRBV25-1,CASSASLKQANTIYF,TGTGCCAGCAGTGCCTCTCTCAAGCAGGCAAACACCATATATTTT
NA,TRBD1,TRBJ2-7,TRBV30,CAWSGDRFSYEQYF,TGTGCCTGGAGTGGGGACAGATTCTCCTACGAGCAGTACTTC
few,NA,TRBJ1-2,TRBV7-9,CASSLEANYGYTF,TGTGCCAGCAGCTTAGAGGCTAACTATGGCTACACCTTC
few,NA,TRBJ1-2,TRBV7-9,CASSSVGGYGYTF,TGTGCCAGCAGCTCCGTAGGGGGCTATGGCTACACCTTC
few,NA,TRBJ2-1,TRBV14,CASSRLGLRLNEQFF,TGTGCCAGCAGCCGACTGGGACTCCGTCTCAATGAGCAGTTCTTC
NA,NA,TRBJ1-4,TRBV9,CASSPRGATNEKLFF,TGTGCCAGCAGCCCCCGTGGAGCAACTAATGAAAAACTGTTTTTT
few,TRBD1,TRBJ1-1,TRBV5-1,CASSRSSQGAHTEAFF,TGCGCCAGCAGCCGGAGCTCACAGGGGGCGCACACTGAAGCTTTCTTT
few,TRBD2,TRBJ2-4,TRBV2,CASSEAGSGTINGIQYF,TGTGCCAGCAGTGAAGCGGGCTCAGGGACTATTAATGGCATTCAGTACTTC
few,NA,TRBJ2-3,TRBV19,CASWRGRDPQLDTQYF,TGTGCCAGTTGGCGGGGCAGGGACCCACAGTTGGATACGCAGTATTTT
NA,TRBD1,TRBJ1-2,TRBV29-1,CSGGQTNYGYTF,TGCAGCGGGGGACAGACTAACTATGGCTACACCTTC
NA,NA,TRBJ1-6,TRBV6-1,CASSETGAPNSPLHF,TGTGCCAGCAGTGAAACGGGAGCCCCTAATTCACCCCTCCACTTT
NA,NA,TRBJ1-2,TRBV30,CAWSDTSRGYTF,TGTGCCTGGAGCGATACATCCCGTGGCTACACCTTC
few,NA,TRBJ1-1,TRBV21-1,CASSKGMSFF,TGTGCCAGCAGCAAAGGGATGTCTTTCTTT
NA,NA,TRBJ2-1,TRBV5-6,CASSYLQGSEQFF,TGTGCCAGCAGCTATCTACAGGGTTCTGAGCAGTTCTTC
NA,NA,TRBJ2-7,TRBV14,CASSQVRQNENEQYF,TGTGCCAGCAGCCAAGTACGACAGAATGAGAACGAGCAGTACTTC
few,TRBD2,TRBJ2-1,TRBV29-1,CGGVLVHNEQFF,TGCGGGGGGGTCCTGGTGCACAATGAGCAGTTCTTC
few,NA,TRBJ2-3,TRBV7-3,CASSLNGITDTQYF,TGTGCCAGCAGCTTAAACGGGATCACAGATACGCAGTATTTT
few,NA,TRBJ1-6,TRBV7-9,CASSLGGGYSYNSPLHF,TGTGCCAGCAGCTTAGGCGGAGGGTATTCCTATAATTCACCCCTCCACTTT
few,TRBD1,TRBJ1-2,TRBV19,CASSPRDSGIYTF,TGTGCCAGTAGTCCCCGGGACAGTGGGATCTACACCTTC
few,NA,TRBJ1-2,TRBV28,CASSLFSTGYTF,TGTGCCAGCAGTTTATTCTCGACTGGCTACACCTTC
few,NA,TRBJ1-2,TRBV5-1,CASSEVGGQSYYGYTF,TGCGCCAGCAGCGAGGTCGGAGGCCAAAGCTACTATGGCTACACCTTC
few,NA,TRBJ1-1,TRBV18,CASSPKRDTEAFF,TGTGCCAGCTCACCTAAGAGGGACACTGAAGCTTTCTTT
few,NA,TRBJ2-3,TRBV6-6,CASSSGHLNTDTQYF,TGTGCCAGCAGTTCGGGACACCTAAACACAGATACGCAGTATTTT
NA,NA,TRBJ1-2,TRBV5-1,CASSLVDGNYGYTF,TGCGCCAGCAGCTTGGTGGATGGGAACTATGGCTACACCTTC
few,TRBD2,TRBJ2-3,TRBV30,CAWRTASGLRNTQYF,TGTGCCTGGAGAACGGCTAGCGGACTGAGAAATACGCAGTATTTT
NA,TRBD2,TRBJ2-5,TRBV4-3,CASGGSPQETQYF,TGCGCCAGCGGCGGGAGCCCCCAAGAGACCCAGTACTTC
NA,TRBD1,TRBJ2-6,TRBV11-1,CASSLLVGQGPSGANVLTF,TGTGCCAGCAGCTTATTGGTGGGACAGGGTCCCTCTGGGGCCAACGTCCTGACTTTC
NA,NA,TRBJ1-6,TRBV9,CASSSGGDSPLHF,TGTGCCAGCAGCTCTGGGGGGGACTCACCCCTCCACTTT
NA,NA,TRBJ2-5,TRBV4-1,CASSNGRPQETQYF,TGCGCCAGCTCGAACGGACGGCCCCAAGAGACCCAGTACTTC
once,TRBD2,TRBJ2-1,TRBV13,CASSSGLAGEDYEQFF,TGTGCCAGCAGCTCCGGACTAGCGGGAGAGGATTATGAGCAGTTCTTC
few,NA,TRBJ1-2,TRBV6-5,CASTRGSYYGYTF,TGTGCCAGCACCAGGGGCAGCTACTATGGCTACACCTTC
NA,TRBD1,TRBJ1-1,TRBV2,CASSEVGQGSAFF,TGTGCCAGCAGTGAAGTAGGACAGGGATCGGCTTTCTTT
NA,NA,TRBJ2-7,TRBV7-9,CASSEDWRRSSYEQYF,TGTGCCAGCAGCGAGGATTGGCGGAGAAGTTCCTACGAGCAGTACTTC
NA,NA,TRBJ2-1,TRBV13,CASEGTYNEQFF,TGTGCCAGCGAGGGAACCTACAATGAGCAGTTCTTC
NA,NA,TRBJ1-1,TRBV10-3,CAISSTSRAFF,TGTGCCATCAGCTCGACGTCTAGGGCTTTCTTT
NA,NA,TRBJ1-5,TRBV5-6,CASSSGVVKNQPQHF,TGTGCCAGCAGCTCCGGGGTTGTTAAGAATCAGCCCCAGCATTTT
few,TRBD1,TRBJ2-7,TRBV29-1,CSARPGGGSYEQYF,TGCAGCGCCCGCCCAGGGGGCGGCTCCTACGAGCAGTACTTC
few,NA,TRBJ1-2,TRBV7-9,CASSSRDTGRNYGYTF,TGTGCCAGCAGCTCCCGGGACACAGGACGGAACTATGGCTACACCTTC
many,NA,TRBJ1-1,TRBV29-1,CSVLRGGNTEAFF,TGCAGCGTGCTCAGGGGAGGTAACACTGAAGCTTTCTTT
NA,NA,TRBJ1-5,TRBV30,CAWSRILNQPQHF,TGTGCCTGGAGTAGAATTTTGAATCAGCCCCAGCATTTT
NA,NA,TRBJ1-1,TRBV29-1,CSVAVVQGNTEAFF,TGCAGCGTTGCGGTGGTTCAGGGGAACACTGAAGCTTTCTTT
NA,TRBD1,TRBJ2-7,TRBV12-5,CASGAGTDLSYEQYF,TGTGCTAGTGGTGCCGGGACAGACCTCTCCTACGAGCAGTACTTC
few,TRBD2,TRBJ2-1,TRBV11-2,CASSSLYAGGYNEQFF,TGTGCCAGCAGCTCCCTTTATGCGGGGGGGTACAATGAGCAGTTCTTC